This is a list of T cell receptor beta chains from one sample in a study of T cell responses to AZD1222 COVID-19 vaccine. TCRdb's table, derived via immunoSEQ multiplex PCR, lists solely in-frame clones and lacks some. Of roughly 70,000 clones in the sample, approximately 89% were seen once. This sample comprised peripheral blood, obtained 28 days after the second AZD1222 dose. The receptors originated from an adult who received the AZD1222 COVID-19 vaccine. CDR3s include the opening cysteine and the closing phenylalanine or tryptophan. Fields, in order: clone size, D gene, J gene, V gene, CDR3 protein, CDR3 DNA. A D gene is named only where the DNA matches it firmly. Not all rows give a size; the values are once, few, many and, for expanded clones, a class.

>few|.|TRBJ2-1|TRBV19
CASSRLGREQFF
TGTGCCAGTAGCCGACTAGGGCGGGAGCAGTTCTTC
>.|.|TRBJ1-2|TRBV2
CASSLRQGSHGYTF
TGTGCCAGCAGTTTGCGCCAGGGCTCTCATGGCTACACCTTC
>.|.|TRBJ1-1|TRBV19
CASSMIPPGVGTEAFF
TGTGCCAGTAGTATGATTCCCCCGGGGGTCGGCACTGAAGCTTTCTTT
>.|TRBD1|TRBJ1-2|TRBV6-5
CASRPTGGYGYTF
TGTGCCAGCAGACCCACAGGGGGCTATGGCTACACCTTC
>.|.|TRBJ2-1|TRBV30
CAWNLGGSNNEQFF
TGTGCCTGGAATTTGGGGGGCTCTAACAATGAGCAGTTCTTC
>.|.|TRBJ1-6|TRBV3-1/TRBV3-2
CASSQFAGSSYNSPLHF
TGTGCCAGCAGCCAATTTGCGGGGAGCTCCTATAATTCACCCCTCCACTTT
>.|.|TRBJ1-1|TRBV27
CASSLSPGRTEAFF
TGTGCCAGCAGTTTATCACCGGGCCGCACTGAAGCTTTCTTT
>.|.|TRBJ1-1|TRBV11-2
CASSFTGGTEAFF
TGTGCCAGCAGCTTTACGGGCGGAACTGAAGCTTTCTTT
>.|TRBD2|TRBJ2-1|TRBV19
CASTLGGSGEQFF
TGTGCCAGTACCCTCGGGGGGTCAGGTGAGCAGTTCTTC
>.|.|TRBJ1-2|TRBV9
CASSVIPEGYGYTF
TGTGCCAGCAGCGTGATTCCGGAGGGCTATGGCTACACCTTC
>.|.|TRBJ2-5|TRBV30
CAAGEETQYF
TGTGCTGCAGGGGAGGAGACCCAGTACTTC
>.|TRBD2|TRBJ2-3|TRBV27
CASRRLALRMTDTQYF
TGTGCCAGCCGTAGACTAGCCCTTCGTATGACAGATACGCAGTATTTT
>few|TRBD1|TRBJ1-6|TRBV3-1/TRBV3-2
CASSPGQGSPLHF
TGTGCCAGCAGCCCAGGACAGGGTTCACCCCTCCACTTT
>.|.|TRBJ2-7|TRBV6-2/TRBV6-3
CASSYPRDGTYEQYF
TGTGCCAGCAGTTACCCCAGGGACGGAACCTACGAGCAGTACTTC
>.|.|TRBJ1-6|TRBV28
CASSFATGLADSPLHF
TGTGCCAGCAGTTTCGCCACAGGGTTAGCCGATTCACCCCTCCACTTT
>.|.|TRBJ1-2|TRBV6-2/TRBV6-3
CASSQPRHGYTF
TGTGCCAGCAGTCAGCCCCGTCATGGCTACACCTTC